This T cell receptor beta chain came from a study of cytomegalovirus exposure and HLA in healthy donors. As to this clone: Its specificity is unknown.

General study results and limits: The classifier was said to identify cytomegalovirus status with high specificity and sensitivity.

PCR primers comprised 60 Vbeta and 13 Jbeta primers. Measured with immunoSEQ multiplex PCR; TCRdb has only the in-frame clones, and not every one. This sample has over 120,000 clones, with around 80% found just once. Source material: PBMCs. The sequence derives from a man aged 45-65 years in good health and CMV-seronegative.

This chain's CDR3 is CASSRTSGPYEQYF. The CDR3 DNA reads TGTGCCAGCAGCCGGACTAGCGGCCCCTACGAGCAGTACTTC. The rearrangement uses TRBV28 and TRBJ2-7; 10 nucleotides match TRBD2. The V segment lost 6 bases and the J segment 2 bases; nucleotides outside the gene matches: 4. This CDR3 region has 14 residues. From germline, CDR1 is MDHEN and CDR2 SYDVKM.